These T cell receptor beta chains were read from a single sample in a study of cytomegalovirus exposure and HLA in healthy donors. Clones were read by immunoSEQ multiplex PCR, and TCRdb kept only the in-frame ones, dropping some. Of 200,000 or so clones detected, roughly 84% appear once; the ten largest clones hold around 15%. The sample was PBMCs. These receptors were obtained from a woman aged 30 to 39 in good health and CMV-seropositive. CDR3s include the opening cysteine and the closing phenylalanine or tryptophan. The order of the fields is V gene, clone size, J gene, D gene, CDR3 protein, CDR3 DNA. D genes are given only for firm matches. Size tells how often a clone was seen (once, few, many) or the class of an expanded clone, and some rows leave it out.

>TRBV6-1|.|TRBJ1-1|.
CASTPLVRGTEAFF
TGTGCCAGCACCCCACTCGTACGGGGGACTGAAGCTTTCTTT
>TRBV11-2|.|TRBJ2-2|TRBD2
CASTLSGRIELFF
TGTGCCAGCACCTTAAGCGGGAGGATAGAGCTGTTTTTT
>TRBV4-1|.|TRBJ2-1|TRBD2
CASSRDVGYSGTSYNEQFF
TGCGCCAGCAGCCGCGATGTGGGTTATAGCGGGACCTCCTACAATGAGCAGTTCTTC
>TRBV29-1|.|TRBJ2-2|TRBD2
CSVPGTSGITGELFF
TGCAGCGTCCCAGGGACTAGCGGGATTACCGGGGAGCTGTTTTTT
>TRBV11-2|.|TRBJ2-2|TRBD1
CASREGQGRTGELFF
TGTGCCAGCAGGGAGGGACAGGGTCGCACCGGGGAGCTGTTTTTT
>TRBV27|.|TRBJ1-3|.
CASSLGHPSSGNTIYF
TGTGCCAGCAGTTTGGGACACCCGAGCTCTGGAAACACCATATATTTT
>TRBV7-6|.|TRBJ2-7|TRBD1
CASSSGQPYEQYF
TGTGCCAGCAGCTCGGGACAGCCCTACGAGCAGTACTTC
>TRBV30|.|TRBJ1-2|.
CAWSPTDRRGGYTF
TGTGCCTGGAGTCCTACCGACCGTCGGGGAGGCTACACCTTC
>TRBV28|.|TRBJ1-2|TRBD1
CASSLRGPGGYTF
TGTGCCAGCAGTTTAAGGGGGCCGGGAGGCTACACCTTC
>TRBV6-5|.|TRBJ2-7|.
CASSYRYEQYF
TGTGCCAGCAGTTACCGGTACGAGCAGTACTTC
>TRBV19|few|TRBJ2-7|TRBD1
CATLDRGNREQYF
TGTGCCACTCTTGACAGGGGGAATCGGGAGCAGTACTTC
>TRBV4-1|few|TRBJ2-4|.
CASSQDEELLAKNIQYF
TGCGCCAGCAGCCAAGATGAGGAGTTACTAGCCAAAAACATTCAGTACTTC
>TRBV28|.|TRBJ2-7|TRBD2
CASPPAGAPGLAGGPLHEQYF
TGTGCCAGCCCCCCCGCAGGGGCCCCCGGGCTAGCGGGAGGGCCTCTCCACGAGCAGTACTTC
>TRBV5-1|.|TRBJ2-2|TRBD1
CASSLGDRLNTGELFF
TGCGCCAGCAGCTTGGGGGACAGGTTGAACACCGGGGAGCTGTTTTTT
>TRBV6-6|.|TRBJ1-1|.
CASGSGGF
TGTGCCAGCGGATCGGGGGGGTTC
>TRBV28|.|TRBJ1-2|TRBD1
CASTVQGAGGYTF
TGTGCCAGCACCGTACAGGGGGCGGGGGGCTACACCTTC
>TRBV5-1|.|TRBJ2-6|.
CASSLNQATSGANVLTF
TGCGCCAGCAGCTTGAACCAGGCCACCTCTGGGGCCAACGTCCTGACTTTC
>TRBV9|.|TRBJ2-7|TRBD2
CASSVGVAGILGEQYF
TGTGCCAGCAGCGTAGGGGTAGCGGGGATACTGGGGGAGCAGTACTTC
>TRBV7-6|.|TRBJ2-1|.
CASSFYSSYNEQFF
TGTGCCAGCAGCTTTTATAGCTCCTACAATGAGCAGTTCTTC
>TRBV20-1|few|TRBJ2-4|.
CSARSTHIQYF
TGCAGTGCGAGGAGTACACACATTCAGTACTTC
>TRBV6-1|.|TRBJ1-5|.
CASSELGGVIQPQHF
TGTGCCAGCAGTGAGTTAGGGGGTGTTATTCAGCCCCAGCATTTT
>TRBV29-1|.|TRBJ2-1|.
CSVARLVYNEQFF
TGCAGCGTTGCTCGGCTAGTTTACAATGAGCAGTTCTTC
>TRBV30|.|TRBJ2-7|.
CAWSESLYEQYF
TGTGCCTGGAGTGAAAGCCTCTACGAGCAGTACTTC
>TRBV30|few|TRBJ1-2|.
CALRQPNYGYTF
TGTGCCTTGAGACAGCCCAACTATGGCTACACCTTC
>TRBV5-6|.|TRBJ2-6|TRBD2
CASSLYSGLAGSGANVLTF
TGTGCCAGCAGCTTGTATTCGGGACTAGCGGGATCCGGGGCCAACGTCCTGACTTTC
>TRBV28|.|TRBJ2-6|.
CASSIPVSGANVLTF
TGTGCCAGCAGTATCCCAGTCTCTGGGGCCAACGTCCTGACTTTC
>TRBV29-1|.|TRBJ2-1|TRBD2
CSVGRGGSSYNEQFF
TGCAGCGTTGGTCGGGGGGGAAGCTCCTACAATGAGCAGTTCTTC
>TRBV2|few|TRBJ1-2|TRBD1
CASSGNRGLYGYTF
TGTGCCAGCAGTGGTAACAGGGGACTCTATGGCTACACCTTC
>TRBV30|.|TRBJ1-1|.
CAWSGLMNTEAFF
TGTGCCTGGTCGGGACTGATGAACACTGAAGCTTTCTTT
>TRBV12-5|few|TRBJ2-1|.
CASGLSGQNNEQFF
TGTGCTAGTGGTTTGTCCGGACAGAACAATGAGCAGTTCTTC
>TRBV30|.|TRBJ2-1|TRBD2
CAWSPGLALTYNEQFF
TGTGCCTGGAGTCCTGGACTAGCGTTGACTTACAATGAGCAGTTCTTC
>TRBV6-6|.|TRBJ1-1|.
CASSYWGGTVEAFF
TGTGCCAGCAGTTACTGGGGGGGCACGGTCGAAGCTTTCTTT
>TRBV18|few|TRBJ1-2|TRBD1
CASSPGQGGGYGYTF
TGTGCCAGCTCACCAGGACAGGGGGGTGGCTATGGCTACACCTTC
>TRBV18|.|TRBJ1-2|.
CASSPGGFLYYGYTF
TGTGCCAGCTCACCAGGGGGGTTTCTATACTATGGCTACACCTTC
>TRBV7-9|.|TRBJ1-2|.
CASSLEARHYGYTF
TGTGCCAGCAGCTTAGAGGCCAGGCACTATGGCTACACCTTC
>TRBV27|once|TRBJ1-2|TRBD1
CASSFGQGAGYTF
TGTGCCAGCAGTTTCGGACAGGGAGCTGGCTACACCTTC
>TRBV5-6|.|TRBJ2-1|.
CASSLAKTGRLYEQFF
TGTGCCAGCAGCTTGGCCAAAACGGGAAGATTGTATGAGCAGTTCTTC
>TRBV7-9|once|TRBJ2-2|TRBD1
CASSLDRGNTGELFF
TGTGCCAGCAGCTTAGACAGGGGGAACACCGGGGAGCTGTTTTTT
>TRBV4-1|.|TRBJ1-2|.
CASSQDRGRVGYTF
TGCGCCAGCAGCCAAGACAGGGGCCGGGTTGGCTACACCTTC
>TRBV18|.|TRBJ2-3|TRBD2
CASSPARGVLTDTQYF
TGTGCCAGCTCACCAGCGCGGGGGGTCCTCACAGATACGCAGTATTTT
>TRBV2|.|TRBJ1-2|.
CASSEPGSTTTNYGYTF
TGTGCCAGCAGTGAGCCCGGGTCGACTACCACTAACTATGGCTACACCTTC
>TRBV6-6|.|TRBJ2-4|.
CASTEIKNIQYF
TGTGCCAGCACCGAGATAAAAAACATTCAGTACTTC
>TRBV5-1|.|TRBJ1-1|.
CASSLTGQIGYTEAFF
TGCGCCAGCAGCTTGACCGGACAAATCGGATACACTGAAGCTTTCTTT
>TRBV30|.|TRBJ2-1|.
CAWSEFEVTYNEQFF
TGTGCCTGGAGTGAGTTTGAGGTTACCTACAATGAGCAGTTCTTC
>TRBV27|.|TRBJ2-7|.
CASSFAGSTYEQYF
TGTGCCAGCAGTTTCGCGGGGTCAACCTACGAGCAGTACTTC
>TRBV6-1|.|TRBJ2-7|TRBD2
CASSEGPSGTYEQYF
TGTGCCAGCAGTGAAGGTCCTAGCGGGACCTACGAGCAGTACTTC